Below are 28 T cell receptor beta chains sequenced from a single sample in a study of blood T cells in healthy people across ages. For the second PCR, which ran for about 7 to 11 cycles, a sample-barcoded 5' primer and a J-beta primer mix were used. TCRdb recomputed calls from the 5' RACE reads with MiXCR, one row per CDR3 protein. The repertoire holds about 1.5 million distinct CDR3 sequences, with less than 45% as singletons. The sample comprised blood. These receptors were collected from a woman aged 18-29 years in good health.

This clonotype has a handful of counts. This sequence joins TRBV20-1 and TRBJ2-3, with D possibly being TRBD1 or TRBD2 (5 bases each). Germline V lookup: CDR1 DFQATT, CDR2 SNEGSKA (reference sequence). The CDR3 is made up of 14 amino acids. Trimming took 6 bases from V and 5 from J, leaving 18 bases between them. DNA of the CDR3: TGCAGTGCGAGTGGGTCAGGGAGTGTAGATACGCAGTATTTT. Amino acid sequence: CSASGSGSVDTQYF.

The chain joins TRBV4-3 to TRBJ2-1; D not resolved. Germline loops: CDR1 LGHNA, CDR2 YSLEER. Trimming stripped 0 bases from V and 13 bases from J, with 16 bases between. The CDR3 has 14 residues. The CDR3 coding sequence is TGCGCCAGCAGCCAAGATTTGGTCCAAGAGACCCAGTTCTTC. This encodes CASSQDLVQETQFF.

The genes are TRBV7-9 and TRBJ2-3; D perhaps matches TRBD2 (6 bases). CDR1 is SEHNR and CDR2 is FQNEAQ in the germline V gene (reference sequence). The CDR3 runs 17 residues. The ends were cut back, 1 base at V and 1 base at J, with 15 bases in the middle. CDR3 loop: CASSLVGGAGGTDTQYF. As DNA, the CDR3 is TGTGCCAGCAGCTTAGTTGGAGGGGCCGGAGGCACAGATACGCAGTATTTT.

The sample holds a few counts of this clonotype. This chain links TRBV29-1 with TRBJ1-1; the match to TRBD1 covers 7 bases. Germline V gene lookup returns CDR1 SQVTM and CDR2 ANQGSEA. V gave up 6 bases and J gave up 1 base; unmatched junction bases: 5. This CDR3 contains 13 residues. CDR3 in amino acids: CSVENRGNTEAFF. The CDR3 region has the DNA TGCAGCGTGGAAAACAGGGGGAACACTGAAGCTTTCTTT.

This clonotype was seen a single time. The CDR3 DNA sequence: TGCGCCAGCAGCCCTACTAGCGGGAGGATGTACAATGAGCAGTACTTC. Protein: CASSPTSGRMYNEQYF. V and J are TRBV4-1 and TRBJ2-1; 12 bases are shared with TRBD2. Near its end, the DNA agrees better with TRBJ2-7, so the J call may be wrong. The CDR3 contains 16 residues. CDR1 MGHRA and CDR2 YSYEKL come from the germline V gene.

The chain carries TRBV7-9 and TRBJ2-1, with TRBD2 identical over 12 bases. Germline V lookup: CDR1 SEHNR, CDR2 FQNEAQ (reference sequence). This CDR3 has 15 residues. V gave up 5 bases and J gave up 13 bases; unmatched junction bases: 12. CDR3 amino acids: CASSGTSGLTRRQFF. The CDR3 DNA is TGTGCCAGCAGCGGGACTAGCGGGCTGACAAGGAGACAGTTCTTC. Full variable domain (remainder filled in from reference TRBV7-9 and TRBJ2-1): DTGVSQNPRHKITKRGQNVTFRCDPISEHNRLYWYRQTLGQGPEFLTYFQNEAQLEKSRLLSDRFSAERPKGSFSTLEIQRTEQGDSAMYLCASSGTSGLTRRQFFGPGTRLTVL.

This chain joins TRBV5-1 and TRBJ1-2; TRBD1 agrees at 8 bases. CDR3 length: 13 amino acids. Unmatched junction bases numbered 6, after V lost 4 bases and J lost 7 bases. The germline gives CDR1 SGHRS, CDR2 YFSETQ. CDR3 residues: CASSPRTGLGYTF. The CDR3 region has the DNA TGCGCCAGCAGCCCAAGGACAGGGCTTGGCTACACCTTC. Full variable domain (remainder filled in from reference TRBV5-1 and TRBJ1-2): KAGVTQTPRYLIKTRGQQVTLSCSPISGHRSVSWYQQTPGQGLQFLFEYFSETQRNKGNFPGRFSGRQFSNSRSEMNVSTLELGDSALYLCASSPRTGLGYTFGSGTRLTVV.

The genes are TRBV12-3 or TRBV12-4 and TRBJ1-6, with D perhaps matching TRBD1 (5 bases). This CDR3 contains 13 residues. The V end lost 5 bases, the J end lost 9 bases, and 11 bases lay between the germline ends. CDR3 in amino acids: CASSGRVRSPLHF. For the CDR3, the DNA is TGTGCCAGCAGTGGCAGGGTCCGTTCACCCCTCCACTTT.

This clonotype was picked up a small number of times. The gene calls are TRBV6-5 and TRBJ1-5; 7 bases map to TRBD1. CDR1 MNHEY and CDR2 SVGAGI come from the germline V gene. CDR3 size: 14 residues. Losses at the gene ends were 0 bases for V and 5 bases for J; bases not matched to a gene: 1. CDR3 loop: CASSYSGGDQPQHF. CDR3 coding DNA: TGTGCCAGCAGTTACTCAGGGGGCGATCAGCCCCAGCATTTT.

This clonotype was recorded a few times. The rearrangement joins TRBV20-1 to TRBJ2-3; tentatively, D is TRBD2 (6 bases). CDR3 length: 12 residues. Germline CDR1 reads DFQATT; CDR2 reads SNEGSKA (reference sequence). CDR3 sequence: CASGRDTDTQYF. The CDR3 nucleotides read TGCGCCAGCGGGCGGGACACAGATACGCAGTATTTT.

This clonotype was seen a few times. The chain combines TRBV7-9 with TRBJ1-2; 7 bases are a match to TRBD1. Germline trimming cut 5 bases from V and 1 base from J; bases unmatched to any gene: 10. Germline CDR1 reads SEHNR; CDR2 reads FQNEAQ (reference sequence). CDR3 size: 16 residues. As DNA, the CDR3 is TGTGCCAGCAGCAGGAGACAGGGAACTCTTAACTATGGCTACACCTTC. Translating gives CASSRRQGTLNYGYTF.

This clonotype was recorded only once. The rearrangement uses TRBV12-3 or TRBV12-4 and TRBJ1-2; D not certain. V lost 5 bases and J lost 3, with 13 bases in between. The CDR3 runs 14 residues. As DNA, the CDR3 is TGTGCCAGCAGTGTCGGCCCTGAGCACTATGGCTACACCTTC. Its protein is CASSVGPEHYGYTF.

This clonotype has a handful of counts. The rearrangement links TRBV20-1 to TRBJ1-5; D is perhaps TRBD1 (5 bases). Germline V lookup: CDR1 DFQATT, CDR2 SNEGSKA (reference sequence). Trimming took 2 bases from V and 2 from J, leaving 7 bases between them. CDR3 length: 13 residues. This CDR3 is CSARQGRNQPQHF. CDR3 DNA: TGCAGTGCTAGACAGGGCCGCAATCAGCCCCAGCATTTT.

The chain recombines TRBV20-1 with TRBJ1-1, with D hard to call. The CDR3 runs 14 residues. The germline V gene has CDR1 DFQATT and CDR2 SNEGSKA (reference sequence). Deletions cut 4 bases from V and 2 bases from J, with 14 bases between. The CDR3 DNA is TGCAGTGCTATCCTTGGAAGCGGAAACACTGAAGCTTTCTTT. It is translated as CSAILGSGNTEAFF.

This sequence joins TRBV7-6 and TRBJ2-1; TRBD2 matches 7 bases. Near its end, the DNA agrees better with TRBJ2-7, so the J call may be wrong. CDR1 is SGHVS, CDR2 FNYEAQ, per germline. The CDR3 length is 14 residues. CDR3 in DNA: TGTGCCAGCGCGGCGCGGGAGCGGTACAATGAGCAGTACTTC. It specifies CASAARERYNEQYF.

J is TRBJ1-1 and V is TRBV5-1, with TRBD1 matching over 7 bases. Unmatched junction bases numbered 7, after V lost 4 bases and J lost 1 base. In germline, CDR1 is SGHRS, CDR2 YFSETQ. The CDR3 totals 15 residues. This chain's CDR3 is CASSRVQGWNTEAFF. CDR3 nucleotide sequence: TGCGCCAGCAGCAGGGTACAGGGGTGGAACACTGAAGCTTTCTTT.

The rearrangement joins TRBV9 to TRBJ2-5, with 9 bases that match TRBD1. The last part of the DNA fits TRBJ2-7 better; the J call may be wrong. Looked up from germline, CDR1 is SGDLS and CDR2 is YYNGEE. The CDR3 runs to 13 residues. CDR3 sequence reads: CASSVRDRAEQYF. CDR3 DNA sequence: TGTGCCAGCAGCGTCCGGGACAGGGCCGAGCAGTACTTC.

V is TRBV28 and J is TRBJ2-7; 11 nucleotides agree with TRBD2. V lost 6 bases to trimming and J lost 5 bases; unmatched junction nucleotides: 3. The CDR3 spans 13 residues. Germline-derived CDR1 and CDR2 are MDHEN and SYDVKM. The CDR3 protein is CASSRLAGNEQYF. The CDR3 DNA reads TGTGCCAGCAGCCGACTAGCGGGAAACGAGCAGTACTTC. Variable domain in full (rest from reference TRBV28 and TRBJ2-7): DVKVTQSSRYLVKRTGEKVFLECVQDMDHENMFWYRQDPGLGLRLIYFSYDVKMKEKGDIPEGYSVSREKKERFSLILESASTNQTSMYLCASSRLAGNEQYFGPGTRLTVT.

The chain combines TRBV10-3 with TRBJ2-3, with D possibly being TRBD2 (7 bases). CDR1 and CDR2 (germline): ENHRY, SYGVKD. Trimming removed 7 bases from V and 1 base from J, with 12 bases in between. CDR3 length: 14 amino acids. CDR3: CAIKGGGGTDTQYF. DNA of the CDR3: TGTGCCATCAAGGGAGGGGGTGGCACAGATACGCAGTATTTT.

This rearrangement joins TRBV7-2 to TRBJ1-1, with 10 bases aligning to TRBD1. The V and J ends lost 0 bases and 6 bases, in that order; junction bases with no gene match: 7. CDR3 length: 16 residues. CDR1 and CDR2 from the germline V gene are SGHTA and FQGNSA. The CDR3 DNA reads as TGTGCCAGCAGCTTAGCGGGACAGGGGATTAAGGCTGAAGCTTTCTTT. Its translation: CASSLAGQGIKAEAFF.

The chain is built from TRBV10-3 and TRBJ2-3; TRBD2 agrees at 10 bases. The CDR3 has 17 amino acids. V dropped 4 bases and J dropped 2; count of bases not matched to a gene: 9. Looked up from germline, CDR1 is ENHRY and CDR2 is SYGVKD. CDR3 sequence: CAISGRTSGDLTDTQYF. The DNA of the CDR3 is TGTGCCATCAGTGGAAGGACTAGCGGAGACCTCACAGATACGCAGTATTTT.

Notes on this clonotype: This may stem from a read error, because a much larger clone lies one nucleotide away. The V gene is TRBV10-3, the J gene TRBJ2-7; D remains unclear. V gave up 3 bases and J gave up 7 bases, with 16 bases separating them. Germline CDR1 ENHRY, CDR2 SYGVKD. This CDR3 contains 14 residues. CDR3 sequence (DNA): TGTGCCATCAGTGATCCGGCAGGCGACAATGAGCAGTACTTC. Translating gives CAISDPAGDNEQYF.

The rearrangement joins TRBV6-2 or TRBV6-3 to TRBJ2-7; 10 bases fit TRBD2. Germline V lookup: CDR1 MNHEY, CDR2 SVGEGT. There are 15 residues in the CDR3. Trimming took 6 bases from V and 7 from J; bases not matched to a gene: 12. The DNA of the CDR3 is TGTGCCAGCAGACCCCTAGCGGGGGAGTACAATGAGCAGTACTTC. It specifies CASRPLAGEYNEQYF.

This clonotype was observed a handful of times. The chain combines TRBV20-1 with TRBJ1-2; D might be TRBD1 (6 bases). The CDR3 spans 11 residues. Germline loops: CDR1 DFQATT, CDR2 SNEGSKA (reference sequence). V shed 7 bases and J shed 7 bases, with 13 bases lying between them. DNA for the CDR3: TGCAGTGTTTCAGGGGAGGGTGGCTACACCTTC. This sequence encodes CSVSGEGGYTF.

A few counts support this clonotype. The CDR3 sequence: CASSYRVVGSNTEAFF. In DNA form, the CDR3 reads TGTGCCAGCAGCTACAGGGTGGTAGGATCGAACACTGAAGCTTTCTTT. The V call is TRBV6-6, the J call TRBJ1-1, with D possibly matching TRBD1 (6 bases). Trimming stripped 6 bases from V and 1 base from J, with 18 bases between. CDR1 is MNHNY and CDR2 is SVGAGI in the germline V gene (reference sequence). CDR3 length: 16 residues.

This clonotype came up many times. CDR3 sequence reads: CASSVGPGYGYTF. The CDR3, as DNA: TGCGCCAGCAGCGTCGGCCCAGGCTATGGCTACACCTTC. The chain links TRBV5-1 to TRBJ1-2; D is unclear. Per germline, CDR1 SGHRS and CDR2 YFSETQ. V lost 4 bases and J lost 4, with 11 bases in between. The CDR3 is made up of 13 amino acids.

The CDR3 protein is CASSQEIKVDEQFF. DNA of the CDR3: TGCGCCAGCAGCCAAGAGATCAAGGTCGATGAGCAGTTCTTC. The J gene is TRBJ2-1, the V gene TRBV4-3; D gene ambiguous. CDR3 size: 14 residues. Trimming stripped 0 bases from V and 8 bases from J, with 11 bases between. CDR1 is LGHNA and CDR2 is YSLEER in the germline V gene.

The chain has TRBV3-1 and TRBJ2-3, with D unclear. The germline V gene encodes CDR1 LGHDT and CDR2 YNNKEL (reference sequence). The CDR3 sequence is 16 residues long. V was pared by 0 bases and J by 5 bases, with 15 bases between. The CDR3 DNA reads TGTGCCAGCAGCCAAGAAAGTGAGTGGGTAGGAGATACGCAGTATTTT. Protein: CASSQESEWVGDTQYF.